This T cell receptor (beta chain) stems from a study of shared clonotypes between healthy human individuals. In the study overall: The cohort had a couple of women and a few men, ages 18 to 49. Broader study findings: Memory subsets generally showed lower estimated richness than naive subsets.

An approximately 210 ng quantity of DNA, roughly 30,000 T cell genomes, went into the sorted-subset replicate PCRs. Sequenced by immunoSEQ multiplex PCR; TCRdb stores in-frame clones only, minus some. This table has 2.5 million or so clones, approximately 90% appearing once. In the CD4+ fraction, cells were divided into CD45RA+ naive and CD45RA-negative memory subsets. A note on this clone: The antigen is not known.

This CDR3 is 14 amino acids long. Germline-derived CDR1 and CDR2 are SGHRS and YFSETQ. Trimming left V 0 bases short and J 6 bases short, with 10 bases between. The sequenced material came from naive CD4+ T cells sorted from blood. Subset described: CD45RA+ positively selected. The chain recombines TRBV5-1 with TRBJ2-1; D gene uncertain. The receptor's source is a young man in good health. CDR3 loop: CASSLADGTNEQFF. As DNA, the CDR3 is TGCGCCAGCAGCTTGGCCGATGGTACCAATGAGCAGTTCTTC.